The present TCR beta chain was sequenced within a study of Graves' ophthalmopathy and Graves' hyperthyroidism. General study points: A classifier, a 13-signature model, separated ophthalmopathy from stable hyperthyroidism with about 88% sensitivity and less than 83% specificity.

At least ten counts were recorded for this clonotype. Its antigen is currently unknown. The CDR3 is 17 amino acids. After removal of 6 bases from V and 0 bases from J, the junction contained 13 bases not matched to a gene. The germline V gene has CDR1 MNHEY and CDR2 SMNVEV (reference sequence). Using RNA transcripts, the TCR beta CDR3 regions were amplified. The first-round RT-PCR employed HTBI primers together with the Qiagen OneStep RT-PCR kit. A multiplex PCR was then performed as the second round. One entry per CDR3 protein, called by TCRdb with MiXCR from the multiplex PCR reads. The table shows about 620,000 distinct CDR3 sequences, with 22% occurring only once. Cases classed as stable hyperthyroidism had no ophthalmopathy within 18 months of follow-up. Participants with hyperthyroidism, aged 18 to 65, were newly diagnosed with under 2 months' duration.

The clonotype was recovered from a woman aged 18 to 35 with stable Graves' hyperthyroidism. Some clones in this sample may be carry-over from other donors' samples. Sequencing was carried out using peripheral blood. The rearrangement joins TRBV27 to TRBJ1-2; 7 bases align to TRBD1. In nucleotides, the CDR3 is TGTGCCAGCAGCCTACAGGGGAACAGTTTAGCTAACTATGGCTACACCTTC. Translation: CASSLQGNSLANYGYTF.